Sequencing of this T cell receptor (beta chain) was carried out in a study of T cell repertoires in cytomegalovirus infection. This clonotype was found many times. TCRdb recomputed calls from the reads with MiXCR, one row per CDR3 protein. The data hold around 280,000 distinct CDR3 sequences, with roughly a tenth observed a single time. The sequence was obtained from a human donor in good health (CMV status not recorded). Some clones in this sample may be carry-over from other donors' samples. The sequenced sample consisted of PBMCs.

This CDR3 is CASSLLAGETSTDTQYF. The CDR3 coding sequence is TGTGCCAGCAGCCTACTAGCGGGGGAGACTAGCACAGATACGCAGTATTTT. V and J are TRBV7-8 and TRBJ2-3; TRBD2 matches at 11 bases. This CDR3 comprises 17 residues. J gave up 0 bases and V 5 bases, and 7 bases lay outside the gene matches. Germline V lookup: CDR1 SGHVS, CDR2 FQNEAQ. Based on the CDR3 plus reference TRBV7-8 and TRBJ2-3, the full variable domain is GAGVSQSPRYKVAKRGQDVALRCDPISGHVSLFWYQQALGQGPEFLTYFQNEAQLDKSGLPSDRFFAERPEGSVSTLKIQRTQQEDSAVYLCASSLLAGETSTDTQYFGPGTRLTVL.